This T cell receptor beta chain was captured by sequencing in a study of blood T cell repertoires in COVID-19 (TCRdb year 2020). About the investigation overall: Collaborator samples came from the United States, Italy and Spain and covered acute and convalescent phases of COVID-19. The samples were drawn from two sources: the first 160 participants of the ongoing ImmuneRACE study, and 1,000 to 1,500 subjects contributed by 6 global collaborators. The sample metadata nearly always contained a de-identified subject ID, COVID-19 status, age in years and sex. Subjects who had been exposed to COVID-19, were actively infected with it, or had recovered from it provided the deeply sampled blood TCRbeta repertoires that made up the dataset. Where HLA class I and class II types were available, the types were taken from metadata supplied by the sample provider, not from assay-based typing. The repertoires were released in a freely available public database meant as a resource for research on the immune response to SARS-CoV-2. The prospective study material was composed of cDNA or gDNA derived from T cells, B-cell-depleted T cells, or PBMCs.

The immunoSEQ Assay, a bias-controlled multiplex PCR, was used to amplify TCRbeta CDR3 regions from genomic DNA. The original pipeline was this. Nucleated cell counts per sample were estimated from amplification of reference gene primers within the assay. To quantify the absolute abundance of each unique TCRbeta CDR3 rearrangement, sequence reads were collapsed and filtered. For each sample, productive Simpson clonality was calculated as the square root of Simpson's diversity index across productive rearrangements. The table comes from immuneACCESS by way of TCRdb, which keeps in-frame sequences with V and J called. Part of the clones is missing from these tables; in studies checked, under half for an unresolved V gene and the rest for unknown reasons. V, J and clone size derive from that table, while D and trimming were established from the DNA sequence. For this sample the table gives around 140,000 clones, of which approximately 89% were detected only once. The top ten hold around 1.5% of the sample.

For this clone: Its antigen remains unidentified. The sample holds no much larger clone one base away, and base qualities are not on file.

CDR1 LGHDT and CDR2 YNNKEL were looked up in the germline V gene (reference sequence). Trimming costs V 4 bases and J 0 bases, and their ends lie 10 bases apart. The CDR3, cysteine through phenylalanine, is 15 amino acids long. CDR3 DNA only is kept here, 45 bases in frame from base 1. Summary of the overall study and its limitations: Clinical and demographic metadata were provided uncurated, with the amount varying by source and participant.

Collaborating institutions collected whole blood in K2EDTA tubes following their own protocols. For TCRbeta analysis, collaborator samples were shipped as frozen whole blood, as isolated PBMCs, or as DNA extracted from either sample type. The TCR comes from a human donor in a cohort sampled during active COVID-19. The chain is made from TRBV3-1 (or the pseudogene TRBV3-2) and TRBJ2-4; the D gene is perhaps TRBD1, from 5 matching bases. Sequences were obtained from peripheral blood. The DNA reads TGTGCCAGCAGCCTAGGTCAGGGAGCCAAAAACATTCAGTACTTC. This sequence encodes CASSLGQGAKNIQYF.